This is a list of T cell receptor beta chains from one sample in a study of blood T cell repertoires in COVID-19. TCRdb's copy holds only in-frame clones and misses some; the assay was immunoSEQ multiplex PCR. Counted here are about 250,000 clones, roughly 84% occurring once; the ten biggest clones make up approximately 6.6%. Material for sequencing was PBMCs or T cells enriched from blood (not recorded which). These TCRs come from a woman between 50 and 59 years old who had been exposed to COVID-19. The CDR3 runs from the conserved cysteine through the conserved F or W. D genes are given only for firm matches. Clone size is not always given. Where it is, it says once, few, many or a class for expanded clones.

j_gene: TRBJ2-2; abundance: .; v_gene: TRBV5-1; d_gene: .; CDR3nt: TGCGCCAGCAGCCCACCGAGGGGGGGAGCCGGGGAGCTGTTTTTT; CDR3aa: CASSPPRGGAGELFF
j_gene: TRBJ2-5; abundance: .; v_gene: TRBV7-3; d_gene: TRBD2; CDR3nt: TGTGCCAGCAGCCTAACGGGGGGGCACCAAGAGACCCAGTACTTC; CDR3aa: CASSLTGGHQETQYF
j_gene: TRBJ1-2; abundance: .; v_gene: TRBV6-5; d_gene: TRBD1; CDR3nt: TGTGCCAGCAGTTCGACAGGGGGCGCGACCGGCTACACCTTC; CDR3aa: CASSSTGGATGYTF
j_gene: TRBJ2-2; abundance: .; v_gene: TRBV10-2; d_gene: TRBD1; CDR3nt: TGCGCCAGCAGTCGGAACGGACAGGGAACGACCGGGGAGCTGTTTTTT; CDR3aa: CASSRNGQGTTGELFF
j_gene: TRBJ1-3; abundance: .; v_gene: TRBV9; d_gene: TRBD1; CDR3nt: TGTGCCAGCAGCATAGGACAGGTTCACACTCTGGGAAACACCATATATTTT; CDR3aa: CASSIGQVHTLGNTIYF
j_gene: TRBJ2-3; abundance: .; v_gene: TRBV5-4; d_gene: .; CDR3nt: TGTGCCAGCAGCTTGGAACAGGCGATAAGCACAGATACGCAGTATTTT; CDR3aa: CASSLEQAISTDTQYF
j_gene: TRBJ1-2; abundance: .; v_gene: TRBV7-8; d_gene: TRBD1; CDR3nt: TGTGCCAGCAGCTCCCACAGGGGGAACGGCTACACCTTC; CDR3aa: CASSSHRGNGYTF
j_gene: TRBJ2-5; abundance: .; v_gene: TRBV5-6; d_gene: .; CDR3nt: TGTGCCAGCAGCCCTGAGACAGGTGGGCACCAAGAGACCCAGTACTTC; CDR3aa: CASSPETGGHQETQYF
j_gene: TRBJ1-1; abundance: .; v_gene: TRBV6-5; d_gene: .; CDR3nt: TGTGCCAGCAGTTGGTCCAATAAGGGGGATAGTGAAGCTTTCTTT; CDR3aa: CASSWSNKGDSEAFF
j_gene: TRBJ2-1; abundance: .; v_gene: TRBV11-1; d_gene: TRBD1; CDR3nt: TGTGCCAGCAGCTTACGACAGGGTGTGAATGAGCAGTTCTTC; CDR3aa: CASSLRQGVNEQFF
j_gene: TRBJ2-1; abundance: .; v_gene: TRBV19; d_gene: TRBD1; CDR3nt: TGTGCCAGTAGTACACGGACAGGGTTTTACAATGAGCAGTTCTTC; CDR3aa: CASSTRTGFYNEQFF
j_gene: TRBJ2-6; abundance: .; v_gene: TRBV4-1; d_gene: .; CDR3nt: TGCGCCAGCAGCCAAGATATAACATTCTCTGGGGCCAACGTCCTGACTTTC; CDR3aa: CASSQDITFSGANVLTF
j_gene: TRBJ2-5; abundance: .; v_gene: TRBV20-1; d_gene: TRBD2; CDR3nt: TGCAGTGCTAGTGGGAGCGGGGGGGCCGAGGAGACCCAGTACTTC; CDR3aa: CSASGSGGAEETQYF
j_gene: TRBJ1-6; abundance: .; v_gene: TRBV5-1; d_gene: TRBD1; CDR3nt: TGCGCCAGCAGCCACGGGACAGCGAATTCACCCCTCCACTTT; CDR3aa: CASSHGTANSPLHF
j_gene: TRBJ1-1; abundance: few; v_gene: TRBV5-4; d_gene: .; CDR3nt: TGTGCCAGCAGCTTGGACCCCCGGGACACTGAAGCTTTCTTT; CDR3aa: CASSLDPRDTEAFF
j_gene: TRBJ1-2; abundance: many; v_gene: TRBV19; d_gene: .; CDR3nt: TGTGCCAGTAGTATAAATCGCGGGGGAGGCTACACCTTC; CDR3aa: CASSINRGGGYTF
j_gene: TRBJ1-6; abundance: .; v_gene: TRBV6-5; d_gene: TRBD1; CDR3nt: TGTGCCAGCAGCCCGGACAGGAATTCACCCCTCCACTTT; CDR3aa: CASSPDRNSPLHF
j_gene: TRBJ1-1; abundance: .; v_gene: TRBV6-5; d_gene: .; CDR3nt: TGTGCCAGCAAGCGAGATTACCGGGACACTGAAGCTTTCTTT; CDR3aa: CASKRDYRDTEAFF
j_gene: TRBJ2-1; abundance: few; v_gene: TRBV2; d_gene: TRBD1; CDR3nt: TGTGCCAGCAGTCGACAGGGGGACTACAATGAGCAGTTCTTC; CDR3aa: CASSRQGDYNEQFF
j_gene: TRBJ1-3; abundance: .; v_gene: TRBV9; d_gene: TRBD1; CDR3nt: TGTGCCAGCAGCTGGGGACAGGGAAGTTCCGGAAACACCATATATTTT; CDR3aa: CASSWGQGSSGNTIYF
j_gene: TRBJ1-4; abundance: .; v_gene: TRBV19; d_gene: .; CDR3nt: TGTGCCAGTAGTATCGGGGCAACTAATGAAAAACTGTTTTTT; CDR3aa: CASSIGATNEKLFF
j_gene: TRBJ1-1; abundance: .; v_gene: TRBV5-6; d_gene: .; CDR3nt: TGTGCCAGCAGCCTACAGGGTCCTGTTACTGAAGCTTTCTTT; CDR3aa: CASSLQGPVTEAFF
j_gene: TRBJ1-2; abundance: once; v_gene: TRBV5-4; d_gene: TRBD1; CDR3nt: TGTGCCAGCAGACCAGGGGGCGATTATGGCTACACCTTC; CDR3aa: CASRPGGDYGYTF
j_gene: TRBJ1-6; abundance: .; v_gene: TRBV2; d_gene: .; CDR3nt: TGTGCCAGCAGTGCCAGGAGGGGCTCCTATAATTCACCCCTCCACTTT; CDR3aa: CASSARRGSYNSPLHF
j_gene: TRBJ2-7; abundance: .; v_gene: TRBV21-1; d_gene: .; CDR3nt: TGTGCCAGCAGAATGACAGGGGGGGTGGACGAGCAGTACTTC; CDR3aa: CASRMTGGVDEQYF
j_gene: TRBJ2-2; abundance: few; v_gene: TRBV14; d_gene: .; CDR3nt: TGTGCCAGCAGCCAAGCTGTTGGGGAGCTGTTTTTT; CDR3aa: CASSQAVGELFF
j_gene: TRBJ2-7; abundance: once; v_gene: TRBV6-5; d_gene: .; CDR3nt: TGTGCCAGCAGCTCCCTTAAAACTCTCTCCTACGAGCAGTACTTC; CDR3aa: CASSSLKTLSYEQYF
j_gene: TRBJ2-1; abundance: .; v_gene: TRBV5-1; d_gene: .; CDR3nt: TGCGCCAGCAGCTTGACCCCAGGGTCGGATGAGCAGTTCTTC; CDR3aa: CASSLTPGSDEQFF
j_gene: TRBJ1-2; abundance: .; v_gene: TRBV7-2; d_gene: TRBD1; CDR3nt: TGTGCCAGCAGCTTAGCCGGACAGGGCAGCTATGGCTACACCTTC; CDR3aa: CASSLAGQGSYGYTF
j_gene: TRBJ2-7; abundance: .; v_gene: TRBV29-1; d_gene: TRBD1; CDR3nt: TGCAGCGTCACCGGGACAGGGAGATACGAGCAGTACTTC; CDR3aa: CSVTGTGRYEQYF
j_gene: TRBJ2-3; abundance: .; v_gene: TRBV5-1; d_gene: TRBD1; CDR3nt: TGCGCCAGCAGCTTGGACAGGGGCAAGGGAGATACGCAGTATTTT; CDR3aa: CASSLDRGKGDTQYF
j_gene: TRBJ2-4; abundance: .; v_gene: TRBV25-1; d_gene: .; CDR3nt: TGTGCCACCCCGACACGGCGACGGAACATTCAGTACTTC; CDR3aa: CATPTRRRNIQYF
j_gene: TRBJ1-1; abundance: few; v_gene: TRBV5-1; d_gene: .; CDR3nt: TGCGCCAGCAGCCGGGACAACCCTGGCACTGAAGCTTTCTTT; CDR3aa: CASSRDNPGTEAFF
j_gene: TRBJ2-3; abundance: .; v_gene: TRBV9; d_gene: TRBD2; CDR3nt: TGTGCCAGCAGCGTAGCTCCCAGCGGGGGTAGCACAGATACGCAGTATTTT; CDR3aa: CASSVAPSGGSTDTQYF
j_gene: TRBJ2-7; abundance: many; v_gene: TRBV5-1; d_gene: TRBD1; CDR3nt: TGCGCCAGCAGCTTGGGAGACAGGGTTGGCTACGAGCAGTACTTC; CDR3aa: CASSLGDRVGYEQYF
j_gene: TRBJ2-1; abundance: .; v_gene: TRBV29-1; d_gene: .; CDR3nt: TGCAGCGTCCTGGGGGGGGCATCAAATGAGCAGTTCTTC; CDR3aa: CSVLGGASNEQFF
j_gene: TRBJ2-5; abundance: few; v_gene: TRBV5-1; d_gene: TRBD1; CDR3nt: TGCGCCAGCAGCTCGGGACAGGGGATGGAGACCCAGTACTTC; CDR3aa: CASSSGQGMETQYF
j_gene: TRBJ1-4; abundance: .; v_gene: TRBV4-3; d_gene: .; CDR3nt: TGCGCCAGCAGCCAAGACCGGAGACAGGCTAATGAAAAACTGTTTTTT; CDR3aa: CASSQDRRQANEKLFF
j_gene: TRBJ2-2; abundance: .; v_gene: TRBV3-1/TRBV3-2; d_gene: TRBD2; CDR3nt: TGTGCCAGCAGCCTTTCTAGCGGGGGCGGGGAGCTGTTTTTT; CDR3aa: CASSLSSGGGELFF
j_gene: TRBJ2-1; abundance: few; v_gene: TRBV18; d_gene: .; CDR3nt: TGTGCCAGCTCACCTTCTATCGACAATGAGCAGTTCTTC; CDR3aa: CASSPSIDNEQFF
j_gene: TRBJ1-1; abundance: once; v_gene: TRBV28; d_gene: .; CDR3nt: TGTGCCACACGAACTACGGGGTGGAACACTGAAGCTTTCTTT; CDR3aa: CATRTTGWNTEAFF
j_gene: TRBJ1-4; abundance: few; v_gene: TRBV5-8; d_gene: .; CDR3nt: TGTGCCAGCAGCCAGGGACTGTCAGCAACTAATGAAAAACTGTTTTTT; CDR3aa: CASSQGLSATNEKLFF
j_gene: TRBJ1-5; abundance: once; v_gene: TRBV7-8; d_gene: .; CDR3nt: TGTGCCAGCAGCTTAGACGGGTCAATCAATCAGCCCCAGCATTTT; CDR3aa: CASSLDGSINQPQHF
j_gene: TRBJ2-1; abundance: .; v_gene: TRBV7-2; d_gene: .; CDR3nt: TGTGCCAGCAGCTTAGACGGTCGGGGAGACGAGCAGTTCTTC; CDR3aa: CASSLDGRGDEQFF
j_gene: TRBJ1-2; abundance: .; v_gene: TRBV19; d_gene: TRBD1; CDR3nt: TGTGCCAGTAGTATAGGAGGGGACAGGAGCTACACCTTC; CDR3aa: CASSIGGDRSYTF
j_gene: TRBJ2-1; abundance: .; v_gene: TRBV7-2; d_gene: TRBD1; CDR3nt: TGTGCCAGCAGCTCGGACAGGGTGTCGGTTGAGCAGTTCTTC; CDR3aa: CASSSDRVSVEQFF
j_gene: TRBJ2-3; abundance: .; v_gene: TRBV21-1; d_gene: .; CDR3nt: TGTGCCAGCACCACCCCGGGGTCCAACAGCCCCACAGATACGCAGTATTTT; CDR3aa: CASTTPGSNSPTDTQYF
j_gene: TRBJ1-1; abundance: .; v_gene: TRBV12-3/TRBV12-4; d_gene: .; CDR3nt: TGTGCCAGCAGTTTAGGGCCGTCTGAAGCTTTCTTT; CDR3aa: CASSLGPSEAFF
j_gene: TRBJ1-2; abundance: .; v_gene: TRBV18; d_gene: .; CDR3nt: TGTGCCAGCTCACCCAGGACAGTTCATGGCTACACCTTC; CDR3aa: CASSPRTVHGYTF
j_gene: TRBJ1-2; abundance: .; v_gene: TRBV19; d_gene: TRBD1; CDR3nt: TGTGCCAGTAGTTTCGTTATGGGACAGTTCTATGGCTACACCTTC; CDR3aa: CASSFVMGQFYGYTF
j_gene: TRBJ1-3; abundance: .; v_gene: TRBV29-1; d_gene: .; CDR3nt: TGCAGTTCTCGTGTGGGAAACACCATATATTTT; CDR3aa: CSSRVGNTIYF
j_gene: TRBJ2-1; abundance: .; v_gene: TRBV5-1; d_gene: .; CDR3nt: TGCGCCAGCAGCTCGCTGGGGGGGGCCGGGGAGCAGTTCTTC; CDR3aa: CASSSLGGAGEQFF
j_gene: TRBJ1-3; abundance: .; v_gene: TRBV30; d_gene: .; CDR3nt: TGTGCCTGGAGTGAAAAGCCGGAGGCTGGAAACACCATATATTTT; CDR3aa: CAWSEKPEAGNTIYF
j_gene: TRBJ1-6; abundance: .; v_gene: TRBV11-2; d_gene: .; CDR3nt: TGTGCCAGCAGCTTAGGTGCAGGAAGAGATAATTCACCCCTCCACTTT; CDR3aa: CASSLGAGRDNSPLHF
j_gene: TRBJ1-1; abundance: .; v_gene: TRBV27; d_gene: TRBD1; CDR3nt: TGTGCCAGCAAAGAGAGGGGACAGTTCTCTGAAGCTTTCTTT; CDR3aa: CASKERGQFSEAFF
j_gene: TRBJ1-1; abundance: .; v_gene: TRBV28; d_gene: .; CDR3nt: TGTGCCAGCAGTCCACGGACACGTTATATGAACACTGAAGCTTTCTTT; CDR3aa: CASSPRTRYMNTEAFF
j_gene: TRBJ1-3; abundance: .; v_gene: TRBV28; d_gene: .; CDR3nt: TGTGCCAGCAGAGGGGGGGCAGGATCTGGAAACACCATATATTTT; CDR3aa: CASRGGAGSGNTIYF
j_gene: TRBJ1-1; abundance: .; v_gene: TRBV19; d_gene: .; CDR3nt: TGTGCCAGTAGGGAGGGATTCGGGAACACTGAAGCTTTCTTT; CDR3aa: CASREGFGNTEAFF
j_gene: TRBJ1-1; abundance: .; v_gene: TRBV4-1; d_gene: TRBD1; CDR3nt: TGCGCCAGCAGCCAAGTTTTGACAGGGGTGAACACTGAAGCTTTCTTT; CDR3aa: CASSQVLTGVNTEAFF
j_gene: TRBJ1-3; abundance: .; v_gene: TRBV5-1; d_gene: .; CDR3nt: TGCGCCAGCAGCTTGGAAGGGGCAGCCTGGGGAAACACCATATATTTT; CDR3aa: CASSLEGAAWGNTIYF